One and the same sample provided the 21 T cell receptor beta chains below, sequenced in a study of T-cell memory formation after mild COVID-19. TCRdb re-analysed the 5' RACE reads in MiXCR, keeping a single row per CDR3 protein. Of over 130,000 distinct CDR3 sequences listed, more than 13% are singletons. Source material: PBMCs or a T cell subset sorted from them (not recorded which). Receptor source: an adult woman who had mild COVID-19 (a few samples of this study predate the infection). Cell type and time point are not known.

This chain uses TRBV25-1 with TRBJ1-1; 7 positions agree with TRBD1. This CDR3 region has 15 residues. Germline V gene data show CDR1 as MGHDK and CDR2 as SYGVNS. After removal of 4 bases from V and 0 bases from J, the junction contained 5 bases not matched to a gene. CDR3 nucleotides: TGTGCCAGCAGTGTCCGACAGGGCCTGAACACTGAAGCTTTCTTT. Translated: CASSVRQGLNTEAFF.

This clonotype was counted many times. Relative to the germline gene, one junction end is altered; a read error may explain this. Here the CDR3 DNA reads TGTGCCAGCAGCCTTGGACTGGGCGTTTTTTTC. Amino acids: CASSLGLGVFF. V gene TRBV7-8 combines with J gene TRBJ2-1, with a possible D match to TRBD2 (5 bases). The CDR3 is 11 residues long. CDR1 is SGHVS, CDR2 FQNEAQ, per germline.

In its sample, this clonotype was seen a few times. CDR3 residues: CASSYSEGQGFWGYTF. DNA for the CDR3: TGTGCCAGCAGTTACTCTGAGGGACAGGGGTTTTGGGGCTACACCTTC. This rearrangement joins TRBV6-5 to TRBJ1-2; 10 bases agree with TRBD1. CDR3 length equals 16 residues. The V gene's germline CDR1 is MNHEY and CDR2 SVGAGI. Germline trimming cut 0 bases from V and 8 bases from J; bases unmatched to any gene: 9.

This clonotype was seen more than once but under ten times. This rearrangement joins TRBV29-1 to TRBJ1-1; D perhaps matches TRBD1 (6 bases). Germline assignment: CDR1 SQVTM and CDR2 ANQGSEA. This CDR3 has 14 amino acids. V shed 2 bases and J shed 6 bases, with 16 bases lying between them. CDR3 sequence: CSVEWGGAGSEAFF. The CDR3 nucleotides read TGCAGCGTTGAATGGGGGGGCGCAGGGTCTGAAGCTTTCTTT.

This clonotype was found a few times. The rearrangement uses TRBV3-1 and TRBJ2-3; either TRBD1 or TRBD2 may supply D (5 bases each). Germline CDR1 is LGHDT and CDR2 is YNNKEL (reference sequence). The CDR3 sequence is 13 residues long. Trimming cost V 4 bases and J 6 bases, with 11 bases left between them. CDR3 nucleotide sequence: TGTGCCAGCAGCCGGGGGACGGTGGATACGCAGTATTTT. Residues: CASSRGTVDTQYF.

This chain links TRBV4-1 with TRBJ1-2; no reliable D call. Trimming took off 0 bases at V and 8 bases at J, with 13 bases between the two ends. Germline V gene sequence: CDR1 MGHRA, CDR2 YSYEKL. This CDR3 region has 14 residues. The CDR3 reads CASSQDPVLYGYTF. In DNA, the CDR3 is TGCGCCAGCAGCCAAGACCCGGTACTCTACGGCTACACCTTC.

The CDR3: CATIDRADEQFF. CDR3 DNA: TGTGCCACCATTGACAGGGCGGATGAGCAGTTCTTC. The chain joins TRBV24-1 to TRBJ2-1; TRBD1 aligns across 7 bases. V was pared by 8 bases and J by 8 bases, with 5 bases of the junction left unmatched. The length of the CDR3 is 12 residues. Germline V CDR1 and CDR2: KGHDR, SFDVKD.

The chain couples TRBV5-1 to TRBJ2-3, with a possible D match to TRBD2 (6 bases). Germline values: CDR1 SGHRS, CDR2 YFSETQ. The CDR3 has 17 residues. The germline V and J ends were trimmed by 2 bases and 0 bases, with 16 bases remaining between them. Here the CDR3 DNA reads TGCGCCAGCAGCTTCTCTGGGACTTTCACTAGCACAGATACGCAGTATTTT. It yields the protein CASSFSGTFTSTDTQYF.

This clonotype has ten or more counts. CDR3 sequence (DNA): TGCGCCAGCAGCTCAATACAGGTTTCCCTATCCTACGAGCAGTACTTC. As protein: CASSSIQVSLSYEQYF. The rearrangement joins TRBV4-1 to TRBJ2-7; D may be TRBD1 (5 bases). CDR3 length: 16 residues. With 5 bases removed from V and 1 base from J, the gap between germline ends came to 18 bases. CDR1 and CDR2 (germline): MGHRA, YSYEKL.

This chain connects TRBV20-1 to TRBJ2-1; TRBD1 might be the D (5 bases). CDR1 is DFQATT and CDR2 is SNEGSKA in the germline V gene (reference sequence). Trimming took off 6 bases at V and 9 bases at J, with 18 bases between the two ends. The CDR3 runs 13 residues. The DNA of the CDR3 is TGCAGTGCCAGGGATTTCGTGAAGGGTGAGCAGTTCTTC. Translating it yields CSARDFVKGEQFF.

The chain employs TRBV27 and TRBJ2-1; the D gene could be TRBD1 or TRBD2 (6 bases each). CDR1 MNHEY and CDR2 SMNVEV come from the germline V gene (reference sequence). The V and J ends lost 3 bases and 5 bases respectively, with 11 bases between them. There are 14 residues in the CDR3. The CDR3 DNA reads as TGTGCCAGCAGTTTTGGGGGGCCAAACAATGAGCAGTTCTTC. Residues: CASSFGGPNNEQFF.

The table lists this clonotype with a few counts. CDR3 coding DNA: TGTGCCTGGAGTGTACGATATCTTCGGGGGGGGCGGAACACTGAAGCTTTCTTT. It is translated as CAWSVRYLRGGRNTEAFF. The V and J genes are TRBV30 and TRBJ1-1; weak D call: TRBD1 (6 bases). CDR1 and CDR2 (germline): GTSNPN, SVGIG (reference sequence). The CDR3 contains 18 residues. The germline V and J ends were trimmed by 0 bases and 1 base, with 21 bases remaining between them.

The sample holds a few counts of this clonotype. The CDR3 loop reads CASSQEWRLNTEAFF. As DNA, the CDR3 is TGTGCCAGCAGCCAAGAATGGAGGCTGAACACTGAAGCTTTCTTT. V gene TRBV14 combines with J gene TRBJ1-1, with D unresolved. Trimming took off 0 bases at V and 0 bases at J, with 8 bases between the two ends. CDR3 length: 15 amino acids. CDR1 is SGHDN and CDR2 is FVKESK in the germline V gene.

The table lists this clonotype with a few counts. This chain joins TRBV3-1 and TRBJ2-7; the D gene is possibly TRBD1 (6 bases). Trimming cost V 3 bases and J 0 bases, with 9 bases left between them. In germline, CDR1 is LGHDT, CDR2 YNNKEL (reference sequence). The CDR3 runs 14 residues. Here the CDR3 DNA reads TGTGCCAGCAGCCAGGGGGACACCTCCTACGAGCAGTACTTC. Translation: CASSQGDTSYEQYF.

The CDR3 bases are TGTGCCAGCAGCTGGGGTGACAGGGCTGGGGCCAACGTCCTGACTTTC. It encodes CASSWGDRAGANVLTF. The chain joins TRBV5-4 to TRBJ2-6; 7 nucleotides match TRBD1. The V gene end was trimmed by 3 bases and the J gene end by 2 bases; junction bases not matched to a gene: 5. This CDR3 spans 16 amino acids. Germline V gives CDR1 SGHNT, CDR2 YYREEE (reference sequence).

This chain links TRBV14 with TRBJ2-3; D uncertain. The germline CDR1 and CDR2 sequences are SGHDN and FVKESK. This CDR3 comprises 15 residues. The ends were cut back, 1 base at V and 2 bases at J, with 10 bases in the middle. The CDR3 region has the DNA TGTGCCAGCAGCCAAGGGCTAGTTTCCACAGATACGCAGTATTTT. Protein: CASSQGLVSTDTQYF. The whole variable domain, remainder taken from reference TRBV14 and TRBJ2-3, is EAGVTQFPSHSVIEKGQTVTLRCDPISGHDNLYWYRRVMGKEIKFLLHFVKESKQDESGMPNNRFLAERTGGTYSTLKVQPAELEDSGVYFCASSQGLVSTDTQYFGPGTRLTVL.

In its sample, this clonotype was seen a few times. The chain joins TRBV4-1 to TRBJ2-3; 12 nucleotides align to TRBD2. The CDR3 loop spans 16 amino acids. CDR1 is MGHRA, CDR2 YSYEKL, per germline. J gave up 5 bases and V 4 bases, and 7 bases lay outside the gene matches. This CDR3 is CASSLGTSGLVDTQYF. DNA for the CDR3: TGCGCCAGCAGCCTCGGGACTAGCGGGCTGGTAGATACGCAGTATTTT.

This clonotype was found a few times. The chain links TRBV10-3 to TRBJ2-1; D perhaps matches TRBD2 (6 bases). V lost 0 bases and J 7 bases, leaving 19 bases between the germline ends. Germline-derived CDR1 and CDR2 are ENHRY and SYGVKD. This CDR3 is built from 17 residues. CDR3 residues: CAISESGTPGEANEQFF. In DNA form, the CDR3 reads TGTGCCATCAGTGAGTCAGGTACGCCGGGAGAGGCTAATGAGCAGTTCTTC.

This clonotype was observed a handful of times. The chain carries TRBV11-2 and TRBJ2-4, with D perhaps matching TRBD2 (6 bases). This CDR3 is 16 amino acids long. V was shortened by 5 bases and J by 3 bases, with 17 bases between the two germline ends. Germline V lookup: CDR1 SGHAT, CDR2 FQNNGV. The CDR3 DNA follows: TGTGCCAGCAGCGGGAAGGGACTCCAAGTCAAAAACATTCAGTACTTC. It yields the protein CASSGKGLQVKNIQYF.

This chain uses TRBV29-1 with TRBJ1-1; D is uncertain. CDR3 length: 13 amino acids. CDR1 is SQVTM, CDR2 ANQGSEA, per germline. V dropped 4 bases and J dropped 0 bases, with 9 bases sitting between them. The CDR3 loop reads CSVVTVMNTEAFF. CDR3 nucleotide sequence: TGCAGCGTTGTTACAGTTATGAACACTGAAGCTTTCTTT.

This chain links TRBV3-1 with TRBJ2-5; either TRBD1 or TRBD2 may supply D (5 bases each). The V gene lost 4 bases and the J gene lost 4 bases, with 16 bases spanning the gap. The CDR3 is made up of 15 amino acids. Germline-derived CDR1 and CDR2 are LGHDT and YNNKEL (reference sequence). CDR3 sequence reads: CASSPVWGTPETQYF. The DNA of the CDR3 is TGTGCCAGCAGCCCTGTGTGGGGGACGCCAGAGACCCAGTACTTC.